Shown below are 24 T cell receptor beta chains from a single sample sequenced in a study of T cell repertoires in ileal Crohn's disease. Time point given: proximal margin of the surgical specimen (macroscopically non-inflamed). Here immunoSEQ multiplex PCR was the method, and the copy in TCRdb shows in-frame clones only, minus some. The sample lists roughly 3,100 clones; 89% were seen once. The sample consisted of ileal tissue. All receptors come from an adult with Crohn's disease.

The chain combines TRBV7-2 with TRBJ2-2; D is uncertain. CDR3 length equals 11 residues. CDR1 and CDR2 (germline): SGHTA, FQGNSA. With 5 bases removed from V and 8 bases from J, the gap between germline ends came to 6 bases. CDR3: CASSLRGELFF. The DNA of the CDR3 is TGTGCCAGCAGCCTCAGGGGGGAGCTGTTTTTT.

The CDR3: CASSLILAHNEQFF. In nucleotides, the CDR3 is TGTGCCAGCAGCTTAATACTAGCGCACAATGAGCAGTTCTTC. V gene TRBV7-2 combines with J gene TRBJ2-1; 7 bases are a match to TRBD2. Germline loops: CDR1 SGHTA, CDR2 FQGNSA. Trimming cost V 2 bases and J 5 bases; bases outside gene matches: 3. The CDR3 totals 14 residues.

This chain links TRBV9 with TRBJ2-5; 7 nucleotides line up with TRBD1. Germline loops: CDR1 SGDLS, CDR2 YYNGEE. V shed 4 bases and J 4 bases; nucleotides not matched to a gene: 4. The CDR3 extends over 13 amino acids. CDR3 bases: TGTGCCAGCAGCCTGACAGGGAGAGAGACCCAGTACTTC. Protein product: CASSLTGRETQYF.

The chain's CDR3 is CASTFTAGGYTF. In DNA, the CDR3 is TGTGCCAGCACCTTTACAGCCGGTGGCTACACCTTC. The chain combines TRBV2 with TRBJ1-2, with D unresolved. From germline, CDR1 is SNHLY and CDR2 FYNNEI. The ends were cut back, 7 bases at V and 7 bases at J, with 13 bases in the middle. The CDR3 spans 12 residues.

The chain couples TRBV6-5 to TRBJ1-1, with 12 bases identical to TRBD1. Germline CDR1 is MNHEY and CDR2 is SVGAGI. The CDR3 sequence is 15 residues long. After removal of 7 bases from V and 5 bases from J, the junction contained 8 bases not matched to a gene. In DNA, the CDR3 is TGTGCCAGCACCGGGACAGGGGGCGCAGGGACTGAAGCTTTCTTT. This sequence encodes CASTGTGGAGTEAFF.

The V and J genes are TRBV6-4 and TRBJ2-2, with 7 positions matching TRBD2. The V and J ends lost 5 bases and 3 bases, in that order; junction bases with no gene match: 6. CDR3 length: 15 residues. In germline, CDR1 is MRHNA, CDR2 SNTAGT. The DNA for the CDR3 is TGTGCCAGCAGTCTCCTAGCGGATGACACCGGGGAGCTGTTTTTT. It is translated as CASSLLADDTGELFF.

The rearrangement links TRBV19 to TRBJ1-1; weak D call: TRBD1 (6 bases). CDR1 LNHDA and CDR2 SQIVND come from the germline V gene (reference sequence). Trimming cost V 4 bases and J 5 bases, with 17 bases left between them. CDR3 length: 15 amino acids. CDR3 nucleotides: TGTGCCAGTAGTAGAAACACGGGAGGGGGAACTGAAGCTTTCTTT. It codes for CASSRNTGGGTEAFF.

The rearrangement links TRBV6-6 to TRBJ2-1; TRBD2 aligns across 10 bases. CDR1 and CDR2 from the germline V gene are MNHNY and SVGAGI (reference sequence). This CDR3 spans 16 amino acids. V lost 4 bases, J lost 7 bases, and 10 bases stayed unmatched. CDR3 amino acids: CASSSSSSGSRNEQFF. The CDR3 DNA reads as TGTGCCAGCAGTTCCTCCTCTAGCGGGAGTAGGAATGAGCAGTTCTTC.

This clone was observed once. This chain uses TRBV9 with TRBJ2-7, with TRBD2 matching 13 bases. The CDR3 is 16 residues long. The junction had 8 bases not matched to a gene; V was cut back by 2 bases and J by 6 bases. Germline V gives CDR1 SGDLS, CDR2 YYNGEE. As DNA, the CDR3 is TGTGCCAGCAGCGTGGATACTAGCGGGAGGGCCGCCGAGCAGTACTTC. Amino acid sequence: CASSVDTSGRAAEQYF.

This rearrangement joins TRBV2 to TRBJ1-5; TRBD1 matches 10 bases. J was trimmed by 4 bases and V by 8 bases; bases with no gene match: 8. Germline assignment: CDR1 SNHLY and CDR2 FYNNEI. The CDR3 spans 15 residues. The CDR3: CASELTGGGNQPQHF. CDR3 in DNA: TGTGCCAGCGAATTGACAGGGGGCGGGAATCAGCCCCAGCATTTT.

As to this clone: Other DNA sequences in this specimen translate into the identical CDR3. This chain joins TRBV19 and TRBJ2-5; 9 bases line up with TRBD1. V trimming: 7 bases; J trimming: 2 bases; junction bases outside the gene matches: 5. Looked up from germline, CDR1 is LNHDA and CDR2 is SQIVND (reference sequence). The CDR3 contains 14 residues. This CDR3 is CASNRGTGQETQYF. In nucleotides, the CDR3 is TGTGCCAGTAACAGGGGGACAGGGCAAGAGACCCAGTACTTC.

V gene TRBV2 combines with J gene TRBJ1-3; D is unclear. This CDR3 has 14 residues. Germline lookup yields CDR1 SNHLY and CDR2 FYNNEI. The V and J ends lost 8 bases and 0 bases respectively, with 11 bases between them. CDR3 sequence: CASSGPNSGNTIYF. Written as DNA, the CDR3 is TGTGCCAGCTCCGGCCCAAACTCTGGAAACACCATATATTTT.

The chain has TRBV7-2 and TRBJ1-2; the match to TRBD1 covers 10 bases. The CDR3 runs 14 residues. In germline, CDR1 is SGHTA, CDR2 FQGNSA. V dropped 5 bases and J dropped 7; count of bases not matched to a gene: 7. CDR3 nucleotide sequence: TGTGCCAGCAGCCCCCGACAGGGGGCAGGTGGCTACACCTTC. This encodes CASSPRQGAGGYTF.

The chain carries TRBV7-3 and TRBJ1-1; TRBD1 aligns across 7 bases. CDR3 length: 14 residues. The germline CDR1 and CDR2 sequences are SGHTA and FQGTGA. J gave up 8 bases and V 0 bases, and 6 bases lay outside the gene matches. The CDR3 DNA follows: TGTGCCAGCAGCTTAACGGCAACAGGGGCAGAAGCTTTCTTT. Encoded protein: CASSLTATGAEAFF.

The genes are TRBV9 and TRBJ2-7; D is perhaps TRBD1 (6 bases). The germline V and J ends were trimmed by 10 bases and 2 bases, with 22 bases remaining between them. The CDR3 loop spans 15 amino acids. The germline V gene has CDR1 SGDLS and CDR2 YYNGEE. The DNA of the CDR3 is TGTGCCTCTTCCCCGTACCTAGAGGGGGCCTACGAGCAGTACTTC. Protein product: CASSPYLEGAYEQYF.

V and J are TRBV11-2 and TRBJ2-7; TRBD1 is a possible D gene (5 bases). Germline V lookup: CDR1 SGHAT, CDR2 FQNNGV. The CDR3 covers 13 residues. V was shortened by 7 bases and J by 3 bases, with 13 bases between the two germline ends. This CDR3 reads CASTNKGLYEQYF. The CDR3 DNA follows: TGTGCCAGCACCAACAAGGGGCTCTACGAGCAGTACTTC.

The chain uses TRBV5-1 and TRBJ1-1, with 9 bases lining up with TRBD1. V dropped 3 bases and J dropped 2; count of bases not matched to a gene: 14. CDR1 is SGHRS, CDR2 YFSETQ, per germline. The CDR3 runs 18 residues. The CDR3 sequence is CASSSDPGQGTSNTEAFF. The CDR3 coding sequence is TGCGCCAGCAGCTCTGACCCGGGACAGGGAACAAGTAACACTGAAGCTTTCTTT.

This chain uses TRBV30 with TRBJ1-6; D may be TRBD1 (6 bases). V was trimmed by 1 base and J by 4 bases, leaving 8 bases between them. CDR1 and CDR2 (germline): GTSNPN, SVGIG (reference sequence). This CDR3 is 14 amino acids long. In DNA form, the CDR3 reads TGTGCCTGGAGTGGGGACATATATAATTCACCCCTCCACTTT. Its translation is CAWSGDIYNSPLHF.

The CDR3 region is CASSPGGTVEHGYTF. The CDR3 nucleotides are TGTGCCAGCAGCCCGGGAGGCACAGTAGAACATGGCTACACCTTC. The chain recombines TRBV7-8 with TRBJ1-2; D gene unclear. The V end was cut by 5 bases, the J end by 6 bases, with 19 bases between. This CDR3 is built from 15 residues. CDR1 is SGHVS, CDR2 FQNEAQ, per germline.

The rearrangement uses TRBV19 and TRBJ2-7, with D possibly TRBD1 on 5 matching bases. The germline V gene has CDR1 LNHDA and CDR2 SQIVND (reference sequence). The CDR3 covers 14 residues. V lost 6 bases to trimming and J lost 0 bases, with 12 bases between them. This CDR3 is CASSAQASSYEQYF. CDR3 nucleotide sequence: TGTGCCAGTAGCGCACAGGCGAGCTCCTACGAGCAGTACTTC.

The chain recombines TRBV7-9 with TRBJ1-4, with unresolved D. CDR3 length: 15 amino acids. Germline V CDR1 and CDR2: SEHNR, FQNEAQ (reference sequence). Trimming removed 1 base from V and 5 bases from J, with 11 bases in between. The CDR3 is CASSLDTPRNEKLFF. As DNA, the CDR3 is TGTGCCAGCAGCTTAGACACCCCGAGAAATGAAAAACTGTTTTTT. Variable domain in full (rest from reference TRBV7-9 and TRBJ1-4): DTGVSQNPRHKITKRGQNVTFRCDPISEHNRLYWYRQTLGQGPEFLTYFQNEAQLEKSRLLSDRFSAERPKGSFSTLEIQRTEQGDSAMYLCASSLDTPRNEKLFFGSGTQLSVL.

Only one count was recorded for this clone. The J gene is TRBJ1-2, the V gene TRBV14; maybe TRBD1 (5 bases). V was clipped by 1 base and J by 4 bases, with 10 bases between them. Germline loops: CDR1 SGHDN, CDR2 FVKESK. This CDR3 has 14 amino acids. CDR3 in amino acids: CASSQAGTPYGYTF. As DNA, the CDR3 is TGTGCCAGCAGCCAAGCGGGGACGCCCTATGGCTACACCTTC.

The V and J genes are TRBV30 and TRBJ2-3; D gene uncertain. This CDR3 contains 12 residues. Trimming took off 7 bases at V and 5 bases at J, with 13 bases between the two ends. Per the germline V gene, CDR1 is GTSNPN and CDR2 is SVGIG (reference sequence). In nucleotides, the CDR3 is TGTGCCTCCCCTGGAGCCCTAGATACGCAGTATTTT. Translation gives CASPGALDTQYF.

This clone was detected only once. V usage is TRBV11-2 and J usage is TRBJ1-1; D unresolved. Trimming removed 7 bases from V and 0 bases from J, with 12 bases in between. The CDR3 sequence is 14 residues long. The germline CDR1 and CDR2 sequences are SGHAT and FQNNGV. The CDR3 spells CASTTRVVNTEAFF. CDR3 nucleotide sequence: TGTGCCAGCACCACCCGGGTCGTGAACACTGAAGCTTTCTTT.